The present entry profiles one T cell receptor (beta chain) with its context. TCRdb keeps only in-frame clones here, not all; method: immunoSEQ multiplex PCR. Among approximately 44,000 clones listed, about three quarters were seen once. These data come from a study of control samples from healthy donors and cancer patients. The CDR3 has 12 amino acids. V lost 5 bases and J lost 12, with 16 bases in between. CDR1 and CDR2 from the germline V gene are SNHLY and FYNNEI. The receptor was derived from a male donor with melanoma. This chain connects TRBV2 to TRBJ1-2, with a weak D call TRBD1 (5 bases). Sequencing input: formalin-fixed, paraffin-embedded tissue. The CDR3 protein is CASSMVGRDHTF. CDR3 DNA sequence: TGTGCCAGCAGTATGGTAGGCAGGGACCACACCTTC.